This is a list of T cell receptor beta chains from one sample in a study of T cell changes during pregnancy in multiple sclerosis. Measured with immunoSEQ multiplex PCR; TCRdb has only the in-frame clones, and not every one. The table shows about 75,000 clones, with just over 90% occurring only once. The sequencing here drew on CD4+ T cells from peripheral blood mononuclear cells, taken before pregnancy. The source is a female donor with multiple sclerosis, enrolled in a pregnancy study. CDR3s leave out the opening cysteine and the closing phenylalanine or tryptophan. Each record gives: clone size, J gene, V gene, CDR3 length, CDR3 protein. Expanded clones are given a class, and other clones once, few, many or no size at all.

>.|TRBJ1-1|TRBV9|10
ASSAGGAEAF
>.|TRBJ1-1|TRBV28|13
ASSLTTGMNTEAF
>once|TRBJ2-1|TRBV5-1|11
ASSSGGRDEQF
>.|TRBJ2-3|TRBV2|14
ASSRTGTSVTDTQY
>once|TRBJ2-7|TRBV5-1|16
ASSLGGLAGGRFYEQY
>.|TRBJ2-7|TRBV19|13
ASNSPGTGAYEQY
>few|TRBJ1-5|TRBV15|13
ATRRGGQNEAPQH
>once|TRBJ2-5|TRBV2|16
ASSENHPGLAGAETQY
>.|TRBJ2-1|TRBV14|15
ASSRYRTVSGYNEQF
>few|TRBJ1-2|TRBV15|12
ATSSPGTGNGYT
>.|TRBJ1-2|TRBV5-1|12
ASSLLEGAYGYT
>.|TRBJ2-3|TRBV6-6|14
ASSNVLAGDTDTQY
>.|TRBJ2-1|TRBV9|15
ASAGTSGRGGGGEQF
>.|TRBJ2-5|TRBV5-1|13
ASSLRSSGQETQY
>.|TRBJ2-5|TRBV7-9|14
ASSLAGWGAQETQY
>.|TRBJ2-7|TRBV5-1|10
ASSLQGDEQY
>once|TRBJ2-3|TRBV11-3|12
ASSLGLYPDTQY
>.|TRBJ2-1|TRBV11-1|12
ASSLLGGYNEQF
>.|TRBJ2-3|TRBV6-5|13
ASKGLGRERGTQY
>.|TRBJ2-2|TRBV5-6|16
ASSGRLAGGSNTGELF
>.|TRBJ1-2|TRBV7-2|13
ASSLRQGGGYGYT
>.|TRBJ2-3|TRBV30|12
AWKPGDGTDTQY
>.|TRBJ1-5|TRBV27|13
ASSQLTGQNQPQH
>.|TRBJ1-2|TRBV6-1|12
ASSQRHRDYGYT
>.|TRBJ2-7|TRBV28|14
ASSLFVGGLAVKQY
>.|TRBJ2-2|TRBV19|13
ASSGGRRNTGELF
>.|TRBJ2-7|TRBV11-3|16
ASSLYLGVTGSSYEQY
>.|TRBJ1-5|TRBV7-3|18
ASSFGGLISPGMGYQPQH
>.|TRBJ2-5|TRBV5-1|13
ASSLGLAPGETQY
>.|TRBJ1-1|TRBV15|16
ATSRTIRTGGRGTEAF
>.|TRBJ1-3|TRBV5-5|15
ASSPRIRDSSGNTIY
>.|TRBJ2-1|TRBV7-8|15
ASSSRAVAGYNNEQF